One T cell receptor (beta chain) is described in this entry. The sample is drawn from a study of blood T cell repertoires in COVID-19. Looking at the study overall: T cells, B-cell-depleted T cells, or PBMCs supplied cDNA or gDNA.

Using immunoSEQ multiplex PCR, the repertoire was profiled, and TCRdb retains in-frame clones only, with some absent. The repertoire has about 430,000 clones, around nine tenths of them found once; the top ten carry 0.7% to 0.85%. V was clipped by 3 bases and J by 3 bases; unmatched bases: 11. Germline V CDR1 and CDR2: SGHRS, YFSETQ. The CDR3 runs 16 residues. The chain has TRBV5-1 and TRBJ2-5, with 7 bases matching TRBD1. The sequencing input was peripheral blood. The origin of this receptor is a man younger than 35 with COVID-19, enrolled during active disease. The CDR3: CASSWPRQGVKETQYF. In nucleotides, the CDR3 is TGCGCCAGCAGCTGGCCCAGGCAGGGGGTTAAAGAGACCCAGTACTTC.